This paragraph covers one T cell receptor (beta chain) sequence. Its antigen is unknown. The PCR was carried out with 60 Vbeta primers and 13 Jbeta primers. Using immunoSEQ multiplex PCR, the repertoire was profiled, and TCRdb retains in-frame clones only, with some absent. Found here are some 100,000 clones, 65% to 80% of them singletons; the top ten hold less than 3.5%. This sample was taken from a study of cytomegalovirus exposure and HLA in healthy donors. Whole-study results and caveats: The listing of roughly 160 TCR beta chains classed them as cytomegalovirus-associated. Follow-up analysis found HLA locus-dependent TCR association rates, highest for DRB1 and lowest for HLA-C.

Germline loops: CDR1 GTSNPN, CDR2 SVGIG (reference sequence). Trimming cost V 3 bases and J 10 bases, with 13 bases left between them. The CDR3 sequence is 13 residues long. The sample consisted of PBMCs. The chain uses TRBV30 and TRBJ1-6; no clear D gene. This sequence was found in a female donor in good health and CMV-seronegative. The CDR3 loop is CAWREGNRSPLHF. CDR3 in DNA: TGTGCCTGGAGGGAGGGTAATCGGTCACCCCTCCACTTT.